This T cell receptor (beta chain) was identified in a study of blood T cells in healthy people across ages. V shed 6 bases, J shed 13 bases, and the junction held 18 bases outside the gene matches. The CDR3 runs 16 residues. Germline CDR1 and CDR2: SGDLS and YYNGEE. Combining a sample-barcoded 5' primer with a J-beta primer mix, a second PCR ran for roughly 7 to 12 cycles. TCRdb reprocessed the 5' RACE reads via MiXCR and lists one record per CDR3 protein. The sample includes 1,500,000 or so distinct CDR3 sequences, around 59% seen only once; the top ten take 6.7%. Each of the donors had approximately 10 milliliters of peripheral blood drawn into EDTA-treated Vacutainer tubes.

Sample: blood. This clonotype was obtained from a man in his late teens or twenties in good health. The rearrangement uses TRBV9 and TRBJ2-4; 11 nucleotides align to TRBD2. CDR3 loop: CASNPGFTSGGREQYF. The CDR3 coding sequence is TGTGCCAGCAACCCCGGGTTCACTAGCGGGGGTAGGGAGCAGTACTTC.